This entry is about one T cell receptor beta chain. By how much of the sample it makes up, this clonotype is large (0.1 to 1%). There is no known antigen for this receptor. No much larger clone exists at a distance of one base, and base qualities are not known. These data belong to a study of tumor-infiltrating lymphocytes in oesophageal squamous cell carcinoma listed by TCRdb under 2016. The protocol used for the library was PCR. TCRdb names Illumina HiSeq 2000 as the instrument used. The raw public data were reprocessed by TCRdb itself: fastp quality trimming at Q25, MiXCR clonotype calling, in-frame beta chains only. When rows share a CDR3 protein, they turn into one entry using the most common DNA and genes. The sample includes about 20,000 distinct CDR3 sequences, with under 45% observed a single time. The top ten constitute less than 35% of the sample. V loses 3 bases of germline sequence and J loses 0 bases, and the interval between the two ends is 9 bases. In the germline V gene (reference sequence), CDR1 corresponds to SEHNR and CDR2 to FQNEAQ. From its cysteine to its phenylalanine, the CDR3 spans 15 amino acids. Just the 45-base CDR3 DNA is kept, in frame starting at base 1.

Sequencing was performed on esophageal tumor tissue. The chain couples TRBV7-9 to TRBJ2-1; possibly the D gene is TRBD2, per 6 matching bases. This TCR was recovered from a male donor with esophageal squamous cell carcinoma. The CDR3 reads CASSFSGRSYNEQFF. The DNA reads TGTGCCAGCAGCTTTAGCGGCCGCTCCTACAATGAGCAGTTCTTC.